The source of this TCR beta chain is a study of blood T cell repertoires in COVID-19. The table came from immunoSEQ multiplex PCR; TCRdb's copy has only in-frame clones and leaves some out. The table shows about 75,000 clones, with 80% to 90% occurring only once. The material sequenced was peripheral blood. The sequence was obtained from a human donor in a cohort sampled during active COVID-19.

The CDR3 sequence: CASSQEGTGEGNEQFF. Here the CDR3 DNA reads TGCGCCAGCAGCCAAGAAGGGACAGGGGAGGGTAATGAGCAGTTCTTC. J is TRBJ2-1 and V is TRBV4-1; 10 positions agree with TRBD1. The junction had 6 bases not matched to a gene; V was cut back by 0 bases and J by 7 bases. CDR1 is MGHRA and CDR2 is YSYEKL in the germline V gene. The CDR3 totals 16 residues.